The clone carrying this T cell receptor (beta chain) was seen repeatedly, ten times or more. The antigen remains unidentified. Donors underwent one heparinised blood draw, about 110 mL on average. Purity exceeding 95% was reached by all sorted populations. The entry originates in a study of beta chain features in type 1 diabetes. Points from the study as a whole: Researchers report that Type 1 diabetes patients had moderately but significantly shorter TCRB CDR3s across all four CD4+ subsets.

Isolated RNA was reverse transcribed in full, so expressed TCRB transcripts were sequenced. Some clones are missing from TCRdb's copy, which holds only in-frame ones; the method was immunoSEQ multiplex PCR. The data show a few hundred thousand clones, 9.5% to 10% seen once. Sequencing input: central memory CD4+ T cells from blood. This TCR was sampled from a young man with type 1 diabetes.

CDR3 sequence (DNA): TGTGCCAGCAGCTTAGCTCTCGTTGGGGAGCTGTTTTTT. It translates to CASSLALVGELFF. V usage is TRBV11-2 and J usage is TRBJ2-2; D gene uncertain. Trimming cost V 1 base and J 8 bases, with 8 bases left between them. Per germline, CDR1 SGHAT and CDR2 FQNNGV. There are 13 residues in the CDR3.